This T cell receptor (beta chain) derives from a study of blood T cells in healthy people across ages (dated by TCRdb to between 2015 and 2016). About the study as a whole: In model experiments, template switching captured about one uniquely barcoded TCR beta cDNA molecule for every two T cells. Age-related changes in TCR beta repertoire diversity were measured in the study by deep sequencing normalized with unique cDNA molecular identifiers. Donors were grouped into four age groups: young (average approximately 16 years), middle-aged (about 40), aged (approximately 67) and long-lived (approximately 81). To avoid experimental bias, donors of different ages were spread randomly across the sequencing lanes. Two additional independent replicas of 1 million unique cDNA reads from the same blood draw were analyzed for two donors (one aged 18 to 30 and one aged 80 or older). Overall study results and their limits: Since profiling was done on bulk unsorted PBMCs, naive and antigen-experienced compartments could not be conclusively compared. Compared with the aged group, the long-lived group had more naive CD4+ T cells, fewer expanded clones and increased TCR diversity, a pattern suggesting age selection. As age increased, observed TCR beta diversity per million T cells dropped in a roughly linear way, and a significant reduction was already evident by age around 41. A strong correlation was found between observed TCR beta diversity and the percentage of naive T cells measured by flow cytometry. Estimates of total diversity from one million sequenced T cells were regarded as lower bounds and underestimates. The CMV infection status of donors was not known, potentially confounding age-related changes in expanded clonotypes.

With regard to this clonotype: The clone's antigen remains unknown. Nothing much larger sits one base from this clone, and base qualities are not available.

Systemically healthy Caucasian individuals from Russia, approximately 39 in total and aged about 6 to 90 years, were included as donors. Around 9.7 milliliters of peripheral blood were collected from each donor into EDTA-treated Vacutainer tubes. Ficoll-Paque density-gradient centrifugation was used to isolate PBMCs, with at least 6 million obtained per sample. Trizol reagent was used to extract total RNA from PBMCs, with at least 6 micrograms per sample. The percentages of naive CD45RAhigh/CD27high T cells were determined by flow cytometry on a PBMC aliquot from every donor. The library was obtained by 5' RACE. Sequenced using an Illumina HiSeq 2500. The second PCR ran for roughly 7 to 11 cycles and used a J-beta primer mix along with a sample-barcoded 5' primer. A template-switch 5' adaptor carrying 12 random nucleotides introduced a unique molecular identifier onto each TCR beta cDNA molecule. Each sample yielded at least 3 million CDR3-containing paired-end reads. All of the RNA was converted into first-strand cDNA using the Mint cDNA synthesis kit, with a TRBC-specific oligonucleotide serving as the primer. Following uracil-DNA glycosylase treatment, a first 18-cycle PCR with universal primers M1SS and BC2_uni_R was performed on all cDNA. Regarding the original processing steps: For normalization, 1 million high-quality reads were randomly selected from each sample, with every read carrying a distinct molecular identifier. Reads sharing molecular identifiers were discarded rather than binned into consensus sequences. CDR3 identification, clonotype clustering and error correction used MiTCR with a Q25 quality threshold and the strictest error-elimination algorithm. A nonparametric unseen species model with Euler transformation was used to estimate a lower bound on total TCR beta diversity. TCRdb trimmed public reads at Q25 via fastp, called clones via MiXCR and kept in-frame beta chains. Rows are combined by CDR3 protein, so each entry shows the most common genes and DNA. None of the V and J calls come from the authors' own analysis; TCRdb made them. This sample gives some 690,000 distinct CDR3 sequences in total; approximately 22% of them show up just once. Around 21% of the sample comes from the top ten.

According to the germline V gene, CDR1 reads MDHEN and CDR2 reads SYDVKM. Clipping removes 3 bases from V and 5 bases from J, with 5 as the unmatched junction base count. Measured from the cysteine to the phenylalanine, the CDR3 is 14 residues long. Only the CDR3 DNA stays, 42 bases, in frame from base 1. Sequenced sample: blood. This TCR was recovered from a man in his sixties or seventies in good health. Recombination joined TRBV28 with TRBJ2-5; 8 middle bases align to TRBD1. The CDR3 region: CASSFARGLETQYF. The DNA is as follows: TGTGCCAGCAGTTTTGCCAGGGGGCTTGAGACCCAGTACTTC.